This is a list of T cell receptor beta chains from one sample in a study of blood T cell repertoires in COVID-19. Profiled with immunoSEQ multiplex PCR; TCRdb holds only in-frame clones, not every one. The sample includes about 220,000 clones, roughly 75% of them seen just once. The material sequenced was peripheral blood. The origin of the receptors is a woman between 65 and 79 years old with acute or convalescent COVID-19. The conserved cysteine and the conserved F or W are not part of the CDR3 here.

13,TRBV18,ASSPTTGRLPGYT
11,TRBV2,ASTRDSGNTIY
13,TRBV6-5,ASSETGSGANVLT
12,TRBV5-1,ASSLGVGTDTQY
15,TRBV10-3,AISEALLTGGPGELF
11,TRBV29-1,SVEGEIGGTQY
11,TRBV6-5,ASSRGGDEKLF
16,TRBV7-8,ASSLTRSPGQGSGELF
10,TRBV7-3,ASSLAGQGYT
10,TRBV19,ASSDSGETQY
10,TRBV12-3/TRBV12-4,ASRSMADEQF
13,TRBV18,ASSPDIRGDGGYT
14,TRBV11-2,ASSLTDRLMWNEQF
12,TRBV7-9,ASSPRDRSYGYT
15,TRBV9,ASSVMGTDLPPDGYT
15,TRBV25-1,ASSELANRGRNSPLH
14,TRBV24-1,ATSDAGTGTTDTQY
10,TRBV6-2/TRBV6-3,ASSQLYSLQY
15,TRBV4-1,ASSQSAGGLPANEQF
13,TRBV19,ASSIWRQGGEKLF
13,TRBV12-5,ASGFIQGAVGELF
12,TRBV7-2,ASSLTGSGETQY
12,TRBV6-5,ASSSSPGANVLT
16,TRBV5-8,ASSLPGASGGTYNEQF
11,TRBV5-1,ASSQGQAYEQY
13,TRBV10-3,AISDPGQGAYEQY
15,TRBV11-2,ASSPRTRALSTDTQY
10,TRBV15,ATSGGAEKLF
13,TRBV6-5,ASSRASGGAFGQF
12,TRBV7-2,ASSSSQGDQPQH